The 6 T cell receptor beta chains listed next were all sequenced from one sample in a study of OX40 agonist ivuxolimab in advanced cancers. Clones were sequenced by immunoSEQ multiplex PCR, and TCRdb holds only the in-frame ones, with some missing. The sample consists of 50,000 to 60,000 clones, roughly nine tenths of them appearing once. The sequencing here drew on CD4+ or CD8+ T cells sorted from blood, taken in a trial of the OX40 agonist ivuxolimab. The receptors shown here come from an adult with an advanced solid tumor such as melanoma, head and neck, liver or kidney cancer.

V gene TRBV6-5 combines with J gene TRBJ2-7; D unresolved. CDR3 length: 11 amino acids. Germline V gene sequence: CDR1 MNHEY, CDR2 SVGAGI. Trimming stripped 3 bases from V and 7 bases from J, with 7 bases between. CDR3 sequence (DNA): TGTGCCAGCAGTTATTTGGAAGAGCAGTACTTC. Residues: CASSYLEEQYF.

This chain connects TRBV20-1 to TRBJ1-2, with unresolved D. Deletions cut 7 bases from V and 4 bases from J, with 10 bases between. CDR1 is DFQATT and CDR2 is SNEGSKA in the germline V gene (reference sequence). CDR3 length equals 11 residues. The chain's CDR3 is CSGRSIYGYTF. CDR3 DNA sequence: TGCAGTGGGAGGTCCATCTATGGCTACACCTTC.

The chain recombines TRBV7-2 with TRBJ1-5; 8 bases match TRBD1. This CDR3 is built from 15 residues. Germline-derived CDR1 and CDR2 are SGHTA and FQGNSA. V lost 5 bases to trimming and J lost 4 bases; unmatched junction nucleotides: 7. The DNA for the CDR3 is TGTGCCAGCAGCCCGCAGGGGGCGGGTAATCAGCCCCAGCATTTT. Amino acids: CASSPQGAGNQPQHF.

The chain combines TRBV7-9 with TRBJ1-2, with D unresolved. The V gene's germline CDR1 is SEHNR and CDR2 FQNEAQ (reference sequence). V was clipped by 1 base and J by 3 bases, with 12 bases between them. This CDR3 is 15 amino acids long. The CDR3 nucleotides are TGTGCCAGCAGCTTAGTGTCTACATGGTACTATGGCTACACCTTC. Translated: CASSLVSTWYYGYTF.

The chain has TRBV11-2 and TRBJ2-7, with D possibly TRBD2 on 5 matching bases. The CDR3 has 14 residues. V gave up 5 bases and J gave up 5 bases, with 16 bases separating them. Looked up from germline, CDR1 is SGHAT and CDR2 is FQNNGV. CDR3 nucleotides: TGTGCCAGCAGCCCCCGGGGTAGCCAGGACGAGCAGTACTTC. It encodes CASSPRGSQDEQYF.

In this sample, this clone turned up a few times. The chain links TRBV5-6 to TRBJ1-1; 7 positions match TRBD1. With 3 bases clipped from V and 0 bases from J, the junction kept 2 bases outside the gene matches. The CDR3 runs 14 residues. Germline assignment: CDR1 SGHDT and CDR2 YYEEEE. CDR3 nucleotide sequence: TGTGCCAGCAGCTGGGACAGTCTGAACACTGAAGCTTTCTTT. Its protein is CASSWDSLNTEAFF.